This T cell receptor beta chain was sequenced in a study of T cells expressing NK-cell markers. The overall study: Out of eight donors sequenced, seven tested HCMV-seropositive and the remaining one seronegative. The study's findings and limits: Where several donors were concerned, these clonotypes also led the CD3+CD56-NKG2C+ fraction. What remained unclear was the HCMV specificity of expanded NKG2C+ T cell clones.

This CDR3 is 12 amino acids long. Germline-derived CDR1 and CDR2 are LGHDT and YNNKEL (reference sequence). The authors made TCR beta cDNA libraries by 5'RACE template switching. This switching added a universal primer site and UMIs. TCRdb re-called the 5' RACE reads; one entry per CDR3 protein, DNA not given. The listing contains roughly 420,000 distinct CDR3 sequences. Notes on this clonotype: Its antigen is as yet unknown.

Sequencing was carried out using blood T cells: a sorted CD56 or NKG2C T cell subset, CD4+ or CD8+ T cells, or bulk PBMC T cells (not recorded which). This sequence joins TRBV3-1 and TRBJ2-3. The sequence came from a woman between 18 and 69 years old in good health. CDR3 residues: CASSRRMDTQYF.